These 19 T cell receptor beta chains were all obtained from the same sample, sequenced in a study of tissue T cells after allogeneic stem cell transplantation. The repertoire was sequenced with immunoSEQ multiplex PCR; TCRdb's copy has only in-frame clones and lacks some. This table holds tens of thousands of clones, 80% to 95% found once. The input for sequencing was blood, taken before transplantation. The source of these receptors is a woman aged 35-70 years who later had graft-versus-host disease after an allogeneic stem cell transplant.

The chain uses TRBV5-1 and TRBJ2-1; 10 nucleotides align to TRBD2. This CDR3 has 15 amino acids. The J segment lost 6 bases and the V segment lost 1 base, leaving 4 bases of the junction unmatched. In germline, CDR1 is SGHRS, CDR2 YFSETQ. The CDR3 loop is CASSLMVAGGNEQFF. CDR3 DNA sequence: TGCGCCAGCAGCTTGATGGTAGCGGGAGGCAATGAGCAGTTCTTC.

This chain connects TRBV24-1 to TRBJ2-7, with 11 bases matching TRBD1. This CDR3 is 15 amino acids long. V was clipped by 9 bases and J by 3 bases; unmatched bases: 9. Germline CDR1 is KGHDR and CDR2 is SFDVKD. The CDR3 nucleotides read TGTGCCACCCAACAGGGGGGGACAGGGGGCTACGAGCAGTACTTC. Translating it yields CATQQGGTGGYEQYF.

The chain couples TRBV7-9 to TRBJ2-7; D gene uncertain. V lost 5 bases and J lost 2, with 16 bases in between. This CDR3 has 15 residues. CDR1 SEHNR and CDR2 FQNEAQ come from the germline V gene (reference sequence). The CDR3 protein is CASSPTPARTYEQYF. CDR3 DNA sequence: TGTGCCAGCAGCCCAACCCCAGCGCGAACCTACGAGCAGTACTTC.

This clone showed up just a few times. The chain combines TRBV7-9 with TRBJ1-6, with D uncertain. V lost 0 bases, J lost 3 bases, and 0 bases lay in between. The CDR3 runs to 13 residues. Germline V gives CDR1 SEHNR, CDR2 FQNEAQ (reference sequence). The CDR3 DNA reads as TGTGCCAGCAGCTTAGCCTATAATTCACCCCTCCACTTT. Protein sequence: CASSLAYNSPLHF. Supplemented by reference TRBV7-9 and TRBJ1-6, the full variable domain reads DTGVSQNPRHKITKRGQNVTFRCDPISEHNRLYWYRQTLGQGPEFLTYFQNEAQLEKSRLLSDRFSAERPKGSFSTLEIQRTEQGDSAMYLCASSLAYNSPLHFGNGTRLTVT.

This clone occurred once. V gene TRBV7-8 combines with J gene TRBJ1-4, with D possibly matching TRBD1 (5 bases). V dropped 5 bases and J dropped 11 bases, with 12 bases sitting between them. CDR1 and CDR2 from the germline V gene are SGHVS and FQNEAQ. This CDR3 spans 12 amino acids. Here the CDR3 reads CASSHGGGKLFF. CDR3 bases: TGTGCCAGCAGCCATGGGGGGGGGAAACTGTTTTTT.

The V call is TRBV19, the J call TRBJ2-1, with TRBD2 matching 10 bases. The CDR3 loop spans 13 amino acids. Germline V lookup: CDR1 LNHDA, CDR2 SQIVND (reference sequence). The V segment lost 6 bases and the J segment 12 bases; nucleotides outside the gene matches: 8. CDR3 amino acids: CASRQREGPRQFF. The CDR3 coding sequence is TGTGCCAGTAGGCAGCGGGAGGGTCCGCGGCAGTTCTTC. Complete variable domain (other parts from reference TRBV19 and TRBJ2-1): DGGITQSPKYLFRKEGQNVTLSCEQNLNHDAMYWYRQDPGQGLRLIYYSQIVNDFQKGDIAEGYSVSREKKESFPLTVTSAQKNPTAFYLCASRQREGPRQFFGPGTRLTVL.

The J gene is TRBJ1-2, the V gene TRBV27; D unresolved. The germline V gene has CDR1 MNHEY and CDR2 SMNVEV (reference sequence). CDR3 length equals 15 residues. Trimming took off 3 bases at V and 2 bases at J, with 13 bases between the two ends. CDR3 sequence: CASSFSRILNYGYTF. DNA of the CDR3: TGTGCCAGCAGTTTTAGCAGGATACTAAACTATGGCTACACCTTC.

This clone was picked up one time. V usage is TRBV7-3 and J usage is TRBJ2-1, with 7 bases identical to TRBD2. V gave up 6 bases and J gave up 9 bases; unmatched junction bases: 2. Germline V CDR1 and CDR2: SGHTA, FQGTGA. The CDR3 contains 11 residues. CDR3 nucleotide sequence: TGTGCCAGCAGTAGCGGGCCTGAGCAGTTCTTC. Amino acids: CASSSGPEQFF.

This clone was seen once. The chain uses TRBV3-1 (or the pseudogene TRBV3-2) and TRBJ2-2; D may be TRBD2 (5 bases). CDR1 and CDR2 (germline): LGHDT, YNNKEL (reference sequence). V was shortened by 0 bases and J by 2 bases, with 13 bases between the two germline ends. This CDR3 has 17 amino acids. CDR3 coding DNA: TGTGCCAGCAGCCAAGATCGGAGCGGTCCTAACACCGGGGAGCTGTTTTTT. Its protein product is CASSQDRSGPNTGELFF.

V usage is TRBV5-1 and J usage is TRBJ1-1; maybe TRBD1 (5 bases). CDR3 size: 14 residues. Deletions cut 1 base from V and 1 base from J, with 8 bases between. CDR1 is SGHRS, CDR2 YFSETQ, per germline. CDR3 in amino acids: CASSLRTPNTEAFF. Here the CDR3 DNA reads TGCGCCAGCAGCTTGAGGACACCGAACACTGAAGCTTTCTTT.

CDR3 sequence: CAISSGSHEQYF. Written as DNA, the CDR3 is TGTGCCATCAGTTCAGGGTCCCACGAGCAGTACTTC. This chain joins TRBV10-3 and TRBJ2-7; D is possibly TRBD1 (5 bases). The germline gives CDR1 ENHRY, CDR2 SYGVKD. V shed 5 bases and J shed 5 bases, with 10 bases lying between them. The CDR3 runs 12 residues.

This chain joins TRBV7-9 and TRBJ2-2; 9 bases fit TRBD2. J was trimmed by 4 bases and V by 4 bases; bases with no gene match: 10. CDR1 and CDR2 (germline): SEHNR, FQNEAQ (reference sequence). CDR3 size: 17 residues. CDR3 coding DNA: TGTGCCAGCAGCTCCATGCAAGCGGGAGGAGGCACCGGGGAGCTGTTTTTT. The encoded protein is CASSSMQAGGGTGELFF. Supplemented by reference TRBV7-9 and TRBJ2-2, the full variable domain reads DTGVSQNPRHKITKRGQNVTFRCDPISEHNRLYWYRQTLGQGPEFLTYFQNEAQLEKSRLLSDRFSAERPKGSFSTLEIQRTEQGDSAMYLCASSSMQAGGGTGELFFGEGSRLTVL.

The rearrangement uses TRBV4-3 and TRBJ1-4; D gene unclear. Trimming removed 0 bases from V and 1 base from J, with 6 bases in between. The CDR3 is 15 residues long. In germline, CDR1 is LGHNA, CDR2 YSLEER. CDR3 nucleotide sequence: TGCGCCAGCAGCCAAGAAAAGGGAACTAATGAAAAACTGTTTTTT. Encoded protein: CASSQEKGTNEKLFF.

This sequence joins TRBV19 and TRBJ1-5; no clear D gene. Trimming stripped 7 bases from V and 4 bases from J, with 17 bases between. This CDR3 region has 15 residues. Germline loops: CDR1 LNHDA, CDR2 SQIVND (reference sequence). The CDR3 here is CASTTPLAGNQPQHF. The CDR3 DNA reads as TGTGCCAGTACTACCCCCTTGGCGGGAAATCAGCCCCAGCATTTT. The whole variable domain, remainder taken from reference TRBV19 and TRBJ1-5, is DGGITQSPKYLFRKEGQNVTLSCEQNLNHDAMYWYRQDPGQGLRLIYYSQIVNDFQKGDIAEGYSVSREKKESFPLTVTSAQKNPTAFYLCASTTPLAGNQPQHFGDGTRLSIL.

This clone was counted a few times. The CDR3 region is CASSRTGNYGYTF. CDR3 DNA: TGTGCCAGCAGCCGCACAGGGAACTATGGCTACACCTTC. This chain connects TRBV6-6 to TRBJ1-2, with a possible D match to TRBD1 (6 bases). V lost 6 bases and J lost 2, with 10 bases in between. From germline, CDR1 is MNHNY and CDR2 SVGAGI (reference sequence). The CDR3 length is 13 residues.

The chain links TRBV5-8 to TRBJ2-7; 7 bases line up with TRBD2. CDR3 length: 16 residues. The germline gives CDR1 SGHTS, CDR2 YDEGEE. After removal of 7 bases from V and 1 base from J, the junction contained 14 bases not matched to a gene. The DNA for the CDR3 is TGTGCCAGCTCACCTCCGAGCGGGACCATTTCCTACGAGCAGTACTTC. It encodes CASSPPSGTISYEQYF. Together with reference TRBV5-8 and TRBJ2-7, the CDR3 gives the full variable domain: EAGVTQSPTHLIKTRGQQATLRCSPISGHTSVYWYQQALGLGLQFLLWYDEGEERNRGNFPPRFSGRQFPNYSSELNVNALELEDSALYLCASSPPSGTISYEQYFGPGTRLTVT.

The rearrangement links TRBV11-2 to TRBJ2-5; D perhaps matches TRBD2 (7 bases). CDR3 size: 15 residues. V lost 5 bases, J lost 5 bases, and 18 bases lay in between. Germline V gene data show CDR1 as SGHAT and CDR2 as FQNNGV. The CDR3 loop reads CASSPPGAGDETQYF. The CDR3 nucleotides read TGTGCCAGCAGCCCGCCAGGGGCGGGAGATGAGACCCAGTACTTC.

In its sample, this clone was seen once. The chain's CDR3 is CASSLGRSQGVYEQYF. The CDR3 DNA reads as TGTGCCAGCAGCTTAGGCAGATCCCAGGGGGTTTACGAGCAGTACTTC. The chain has TRBV11-2 and TRBJ2-7, with TRBD1 matching 7 bases. Germline V lookup: CDR1 SGHAT, CDR2 FQNNGV. The CDR3 has 16 amino acids. J was trimmed by 4 bases and V by 1 base; bases with no gene match: 10. The whole variable domain, filled in from reference TRBV11-2 and TRBJ2-7, reads EAGVAQSPRYKIIEKRQSVAFWCNPISGHATLYWYQQILGQGPKLLIQFQNNGVVDDSQLPKDRFSAERLKGVDSTLKIQPAKLEDSAVYLCASSLGRSQGVYEQYFGPGTRLTVT.

The chain is built from TRBV28 and TRBJ1-4; 7 positions agree with TRBD1. The CDR3 covers 13 residues. Germline V gives CDR1 MDHEN, CDR2 SYDVKM. V lost 6 bases to trimming and J lost 10 bases; unmatched junction nucleotides: 8. The CDR3 nucleotides are TGTGCCAGCAGACAGGGGAGTTTGGGAAAACTGTTTTTT. Its protein is CASRQGSLGKLFF.